This passage covers 20 T cell receptor beta chains from one sample sequenced in a study of T cells in Graves' hyperthyroidism and ophthalmopathy. Amplified TCR beta CDR3 regions came from RNA transcripts. TCR CDR3 regions were first amplified by RT-PCR with HTBI primers. TCRdb redid the calling of the multiplex PCR reads with MiXCR, one entry per CDR3 protein. Of over 200,000 distinct CDR3 sequences detected, approximately 14% appear once; the ten largest clones hold 13%. Sequencing was done on a sample of blood. The origin of the receptors is a woman in her forties with Graves' hyperthyroidism that later progressed to Graves' ophthalmopathy.

The gene calls are TRBV28 and TRBJ2-4; D gene unclear. The CDR3 is 15 residues long. Germline CDR1 reads MDHEN; CDR2 reads SYDVKM. Trimming shortened V by 5 bases and J by 3 bases, and 14 bases separated the two germline ends. CDR3 bases: TGTGCCAGCAGTCTTACCCCTGGTAACAAAAACATTCAGTACTTC. Protein product: CASSLTPGNKNIQYF. The variable domain in full, with the rest retrieved from reference TRBV28 and TRBJ2-4, is DVKVTQSSRYLVKRTGEKVFLECVQDMDHENMFWYRQDPGLGLRLIYFSYDVKMKEKGDIPEGYSVSREKKERFSLILESASTNQTSMYLCASSLTPGNKNIQYFGAGTRLSVL.

In its sample, this clonotype was seen once. V usage is TRBV7-9 and J usage is TRBJ1-2; 9 bases match TRBD1. J was trimmed by 3 bases and V by 3 bases; bases with no gene match: 5. Germline CDR1 is SEHNR and CDR2 is FQNEAQ (reference sequence). This CDR3 spans 15 amino acids. The CDR3 DNA is TGTGCCAGCAGCTTTTCTACAGGGGGCCACTATGGCTACACCTTC. Translated: CASSFSTGGHYGYTF. The variable domain in full, with the rest retrieved from reference TRBV7-9 and TRBJ1-2, is DTGVSQNPRHKITKRGQNVTFRCDPISEHNRLYWYRQTLGQGPEFLTYFQNEAQLEKSRLLSDRFSAERPKGSFSTLEIQRTEQGDSAMYLCASSFSTGGHYGYTFGSGTRLTVV.

This clonotype was seen a handful of times. The rearrangement links TRBV6-1 to TRBJ2-5, with 11 positions matching TRBD2. The CDR3 runs 18 residues. The J segment lost 5 bases and the V segment lost 0 bases, leaving 11 bases of the junction unmatched. In germline, CDR1 is MNHNS, CDR2 SASEGT. CDR3 sequence reads: CASSEATWTSGPQETQYF. The DNA of the CDR3 is TGTGCCAGCAGTGAAGCGACTTGGACTAGCGGGCCGCAGGAGACCCAGTACTTC.

Concerning this clonotype itself: This sequence may be a read error, since a much larger clone differs from it by one base. This chain connects TRBV4-1 to TRBJ2-2; 8 bases align to TRBD2. V lost 6 bases and J lost 1; bases outside the gene matches: 13. The length of the CDR3 is 18 residues. The germline V gene encodes CDR1 MGHRA and CDR2 YSYEKL. CDR3 residues: CASSVRVFAGGNTGELFF. The CDR3 DNA sequence: TGCGCCAGCAGTGTTAGAGTCTTCGCGGGAGGGAACACCGGGGAGCTGTTTTTT.

At least ten counts were recorded for this clonotype. The chain has TRBV27 and TRBJ1-1; no firm D call. This CDR3 spans 14 amino acids. The V gene's germline CDR1 is MNHEY and CDR2 SMNVEV (reference sequence). Trimming shortened V by 7 bases and J by 2 bases, and 14 bases separated the two germline ends. Here the CDR3 reads CASTYRWPNTEAFF. CDR3 nucleotide sequence: TGTGCCAGCACCTATCGATGGCCAAACACTGAAGCTTTCTTT.

A few counts support this clonotype. This chain links TRBV20-1 with TRBJ2-1, with TRBD2 identical over 13 bases. The CDR3 has 15 residues. The V segment lost 6 bases and the J segment 1 base; nucleotides outside the gene matches: 3. The germline CDR1 and CDR2 sequences are DFQATT and SNEGSKA (reference sequence). CDR3 nucleotides: TGCAGTGCAGGACTAGCGGGAGATTCCTACAATGAGCAGTTCTTC. It yields the protein CSAGLAGDSYNEQFF.

This clonotype was counted at least ten times. The V call is TRBV12-3 or TRBV12-4, the J call TRBJ2-1, with D possibly matching TRBD2 (6 bases). This CDR3 region has 16 residues. V was pared by 5 bases and J by 4 bases, with 18 bases between. DNA for the CDR3: TGTGCCAGCAGTCCCCCCCGGACTAAGGGGTACAATGAGCAGTTCTTC. Translating it yields CASSPPRTKGYNEQFF.

This clonotype was recorded a few times. A much larger clone lies a single base off, so this may be a read error. The chain recombines TRBV10-3 with TRBJ1-5; perhaps TRBD1 as D (5 bases). The CDR3 totals 14 residues. Germline lookup yields CDR1 ENHRY and CDR2 SYGVKD. The CDR3 reads CVIGADGSNQPQHF. Written as DNA, the CDR3 is TGTGTCATCGGGGCAGATGGGAGCAATCAGCCCCAGCATTTT.

A remark on this clonotype: Germline is not matched at one junction end, which may reflect a read error. The chain recombines TRBV20-1 with TRBJ2-3; D might be TRBD2 (5 bases). The CDR3 loop spans 13 amino acids. Per the germline V gene, CDR1 is DFQATT and CDR2 is SNEGSKA (reference sequence). Here the CDR3 reads CSARVASTDTQYF. CDR3 bases: TGCAGTGCAAGAGTAGCGAGCACAGATACGCAGTATTTT.

This clonotype was counted at least ten times. The V and J genes are TRBV6-1 and TRBJ2-1; 14 bases match TRBD2. Germline CDR1 is MNHNS and CDR2 is SASEGT. V was pared by 6 bases and J by 0 bases, with 10 bases of the junction left unmatched. The CDR3 is 19 residues long. For the CDR3, the DNA is TGTGCCAGCAGCGAAAGTGGGACTAGCGGGAGTCTCTCCTACAATGAGCAGTTCTTC. Translation gives CASSESGTSGSLSYNEQFF.

This clonotype was picked up many times. The chain links TRBV10-3 to TRBJ2-7, with TRBD1 matching over 8 bases. The CDR3 is 11 amino acids. Looked up from germline, CDR1 is ENHRY and CDR2 is SYGVKD. J was trimmed by 5 bases and V by 8 bases; bases with no gene match: 2. The CDR3 DNA follows: TGTGCCATCCAGGGGGCCCACGAGCAGTACTTC. It encodes CAIQGAHEQYF.

This clonotype was recorded many times. The chain uses TRBV29-1 and TRBJ2-5; 8 nucleotides agree with TRBD1. In germline, CDR1 is SQVTM, CDR2 ANQGSEA. The CDR3 length is 13 residues. Germline trimming cut 7 bases from V and 1 base from J; bases unmatched to any gene: 5. CDR3 amino acids: CSGTTGVQETQYF. CDR3 sequence (DNA): TGCAGCGGGACGACAGGGGTCCAAGAGACCCAGTACTTC.

The chain couples TRBV5-1 to TRBJ2-3, with D perhaps matching TRBD2 (6 bases). V was pared by 7 bases and J by 0 bases, with 15 bases between. The CDR3 is 15 amino acids. From germline, CDR1 is SGHRS and CDR2 YFSETQ. The chain's CDR3 is CASRLEGLSTDTQYF. The CDR3 DNA reads TGCGCCAGCCGACTAGAAGGGTTAAGCACAGATACGCAGTATTTT.

The chain couples TRBV7-2 to TRBJ2-2; TRBD2 matches 8 bases. Germline loops: CDR1 SGHTA, CDR2 FQGNSA. There are 15 residues in the CDR3. Trimming cost V 5 bases and J 7 bases; bases outside gene matches: 9. The CDR3 DNA sequence: TGTGCCAGCAGCCTCGGGACTAGTGACATCGGGGAGCTGTTTTTT. Protein: CASSLGTSDIGELFF.

This clonotype has at least ten counts. The chain has TRBV18 and TRBJ1-4; D unresolved. Germline V CDR1 and CDR2: KGHSH, LQKENI. The CDR3 consists of 13 residues. V was shortened by 6 bases and J by 8 bases, with 13 bases between the two germline ends. The CDR3 protein is CASSLSGPEKLFF. CDR3 nucleotide sequence: TGTGCCAGCTCCCTCTCGGGTCCCGAAAAACTGTTTTTT.

This clonotype was observed many times. The V gene is TRBV24-1, the J gene TRBJ2-2, with D perhaps matching TRBD1 or TRBD2 (5 bases each). CDR1 and CDR2 from the germline V gene are KGHDR and SFDVKD. The CDR3 consists of 18 residues. The V end was cut by 6 bases, the J end by 4 bases, with 23 bases between. CDR3 sequence reads: CATSKQEVPGRITGELFF. In DNA, the CDR3 is TGTGCCACCAGTAAACAGGAAGTCCCGGGAAGGATCACCGGGGAGCTGTTTTTT.

V usage is TRBV20-1 and J usage is TRBJ1-2; D gene unclear. The length of the CDR3 is 12 residues. Germline-derived CDR1 and CDR2 are DFQATT and SNEGSKA (reference sequence). V was trimmed by 0 bases and J by 7 bases, leaving 9 bases between them. CDR3 loop: CSARDQAGGYTF. DNA for the CDR3: TGCAGTGCTAGAGATCAGGCGGGTGGCTACACCTTC.

This clonotype was observed at least ten times. The CDR3 sequence: CASKNSGGHQPQHF. DNA of the CDR3: TGTGCCAGCAAGAACTCCGGGGGGCATCAGCCCCAGCATTTT. The rearrangement uses TRBV2 and TRBJ1-5, with D maybe TRBD1 (6 bases). Germline V gene sequence: CDR1 SNHLY, CDR2 FYNNEI. The CDR3 length is 14 residues. Trimming shortened V by 7 bases and J by 5 bases, and 15 bases separated the two germline ends.

V is TRBV6-2 or TRBV6-3 and J is TRBJ2-4, with 8 bases aligning to TRBD1. In germline, CDR1 is MNHEY, CDR2 SVGEGT. The length of the CDR3 is 17 residues. V gave up 4 bases and J gave up 0 bases; unmatched junction bases: 8. DNA of the CDR3: TGTGCCAGCAGTTTCGCGTCGGACAGGGAAGCCAAAAACATTCAGTACTTC. It specifies CASSFASDREAKNIQYF.

This CDR3 is CASSQTYGQGAGYNEQFF. The CDR3 coding sequence is TGTGCCAGCAGCCAAACCTACGGACAGGGGGCCGGCTACAATGAGCAGTTCTTC. V usage is TRBV3-1 and J usage is TRBJ2-1; 11 nucleotides match TRBD1. The CDR3 spans 18 residues. From germline, CDR1 is LGHDT and CDR2 YNNKEL (reference sequence). Trimming removed 2 bases from V and 3 bases from J; junction bases left unmatched: 9.